This T cell receptor (beta chain) came from a study of CXCR3-negative and CXCR3-positive naive CD8 T cells. To note about this clonotype: Its antigen is not known.

Study findings and constraints: CXCR3-positive naive cells had TRB CDR3s that were more hydrophobic than CXCR3-negative naive cells had.

The libraries of TRB cDNA were constructed through 5' RACE using UMI labels. TCRdb re-called the 5' RACE reads; every CDR3 protein appears as one record, without DNA. Recorded for this sample: 49,000 or so distinct CDR3 sequences. The germline CDR1 and CDR2 sequences are SGHDT and YYEEEE. The CDR3 has 16 residues. The specimen was naive CXCR3+ CD8+ T cells from blood. Specified subset: CD45RO-CCR7+CD27+CD95- naive CD8+ T cells expressing CXCR3 (TNR3+). This TCR was sampled from a human donor in good health. Some clones in this sample may be carry-over from other donors' samples. The gene calls are TRBV5-6 and TRBJ1-1. CDR3 region: CASSPFGGRAVVEAFF.